These T cell receptor beta chains were read from a single sample in a study of CD8 T cells in ankylosing spondylitis. TCRdb ran MiXCR on the 5' RACE reads and lists one entry per CDR3 protein. The sample yields 400,000 or so distinct CDR3 sequences, 26% seen once. Sequencing used blood, either unsorted or a sorted T cell fraction (not recorded which). Every receptor here comes from a male donor with ankylosing spondylitis. CDR3s include the opening cysteine and the closing phenylalanine or tryptophan. The D gene is left open where the match is weak. The size entry is marked missing in some rows and otherwise reads once, few, many or a size class.

abundance | j_gene | v_gene | d_gene | CDR3aa | CDR3nt
NA | TRBJ2-5 | TRBV3-1 | NA | CASSPSYRGIKETQYF | TGTGCCAGCAGCCCCTCTTACCGCGGGATAAAAGAGACCCAGTACTTC
NA | TRBJ2-3 | TRBV20-1 | TRBD2 | CSAYRGTSGRLEDTQYF | TGCAGTGCCTATAGGGGAACTAGCGGGAGGCTAGAAGATACGCAGTATTTT
many | TRBJ2-3 | TRBV5-1 | NA | CASSGSGRTDTQYF | TGCGCCAGCAGCGGATCGGGTCGCACAGATACGCAGTATTTT
NA | TRBJ2-2 | TRBV3-1 | NA | CASSQRGDTGELFF | TGTGCCAGCAGCCAAAGGGGGGACACCGGGGAGCTGTTTTTT
NA | TRBJ2-5 | TRBV20-1 | TRBD2 | CSAYSGTQETQYF | TGCAGTGCGTATAGCGGGACCCAAGAGACCCAGTACTTC
NA | TRBJ2-5 | TRBV7-9 | TRBD2 | CASSLGTSGRTQYF | TGTGCCAGCAGCCTCGGGACTAGCGGGAGGACCCAGTACTTC
few | TRBJ2-7 | TRBV5-6 | NA | CASSLPGRYTYEQYF | TGTGCCAGCAGCTTGCCGGGGAGGTACACCTACGAGCAGTACTTC
NA | TRBJ1-2 | TRBV24-1 | NA | CATSDRQAGGYTF | TGTGCCACCAGTGATCGCCAGGCGGGTGGCTACACCTTC
many | TRBJ2-3 | TRBV20-1 | NA | CSAREGRSSTDTQYF | TGCAGTGCTAGAGAAGGTAGATCTAGCACAGATACGCAGTATTTT
NA | TRBJ2-1 | TRBV6-5 | TRBD2 | CASSYPRLAGRYNEQFF | TGTGCCAGCAGTTACCCAAGACTAGCGGGAAGGTACAATGAGCAGTTCTTC
few | TRBJ2-5 | TRBV5-1 | TRBD2 | CASSLSGSRETQYF | TGCGCCAGCAGCCTTAGCGGGAGCCGGGAGACCCAGTACTTC
many | TRBJ2-1 | TRBV20-1 | NA | CSARAGRDFYNEQFF | TGCAGTGCTAGAGCCGGGCGCGATTTCTACAATGAGCAGTTCTTC
NA | TRBJ2-1 | TRBV20-1 | TRBD2 | CSARDAGGRAHNEQFF | TGCAGTGCTAGAGATGCGGGGGGGAGGGCCCACAATGAGCAGTTCTTC
few | TRBJ2-5 | TRBV11-1 | NA | CASSLTGKETQYF | TGTGCCAGCAGCTTAACAGGGAAAGAGACCCAGTACTTC
few | TRBJ2-5 | TRBV20-1 | NA | CSASEVGETQYF | TGCAGTGCCTCCGAGGTCGGAGAGACCCAGTACTTC
few | TRBJ2-4 | TRBV5-5 | TRBD2 | CASSLRYTGTSGPNIQYF | TGTGCCAGCAGCTTGAGGTACACCGGGACTAGCGGGCCAAACATTCAGTACTTC
few | TRBJ2-2 | TRBV14 | TRBD1 | CASSQGTGWTGELFF | TGTGCCAGCAGCCAAGGGACAGGGTGGACCGGGGAGCTGTTTTTT